The T cell receptor (beta chain) under discussion was sequenced for a study of OX40 agonist ivuxolimab in advanced cancers. The wider study: Hepatocellular carcinoma, melanoma, renal cell or head and neck cancer was diagnosed in the dose-escalation patients. Study-wide findings and caveats: At 0.1 to 3.0 mg/kg, CD4+ and CD8+ blood T cells expanded clonally by week 6.

Autoimmune disease history or systemic immunosuppression led to patients being barred. Baseline was the first blood sampling point, followed by cycle 4 day 1 and cycle 7 day 1. On this clone itself: The target antigen is unknown.

The data were produced by immunoSEQ multiplex PCR, yet TCRdb's version contains in-frame clones alone and is incomplete. The sample holds fewer than 65,000 clones; more than 80% are singletons and the top ten take under 2.5%. Germline values: CDR1 MDHEN, CDR2 SYDVKM. This CDR3 spans 18 amino acids. The ends were cut back, 7 bases at V and 2 bases at J, with 23 bases in the middle. The material sequenced was CD4+ or CD8+ T cells sorted from blood, taken in a trial of the OX40 agonist ivuxolimab. The clonotype originates from an adult with an advanced solid tumor such as melanoma, head and neck, liver or kidney cancer. V gene TRBV28 combines with J gene TRBJ1-4; a weak D match, TRBD1 (6 bases). The CDR3 DNA follows: TGTGCCAGCAACCGGGGGGGGCCGCTACCTGCCACTAATGAAAAACTGTTTTTT. It specifies CASNRGGPLPATNEKLFF.